The clone carrying this TCR beta chain was counted between two and nine times. CDR1 is MGHDK and CDR2 is SYGVNS in the germline V gene. The CDR3 length is 13 residues. V was cut by 2 bases and J by 4 bases, with 8 bases left in between. The data originate from a study of human T cells and chemical hapten exposure. Study context: Sensitization involved placing 2% DPC onto an approximately 2 cm by approximately 2 cm region of upper inner arm skin.

The time point denotes: patch test 3, about 24 weeks after DPC sensitization. Treatment described: therapeutic diphenylcyclopropenone sensitization with weekly scalp DPC. Ahead of applying each patch test, blood was sampled. Library construction involved attaching unique molecular identifiers to individual cDNA molecules, which allowed quantitative, reproducible TCR counting. MiXCR, run by TCRdb on the RACE reads, gives a single entry per CDR3 protein. The sample includes fewer than 200,000 distinct CDR3 sequences, around a quarter of them seen just once. The genes are TRBV25-1 and TRBJ1-2; D gene ambiguous. This TCR was recovered from a woman younger than 35 with alopecia areata. Some clones in this sample may be carry-over from other donors' samples. The sequenced sample was whole blood, obtained in connection with sensitization to the hapten diphenylcyclopropenone (DPC). In DNA, the CDR3 is TGTGCCAGCAGTGAACCTCAGACCTATGGCTACACCTTC. Encoded protein: CASSEPQTYGYTF.